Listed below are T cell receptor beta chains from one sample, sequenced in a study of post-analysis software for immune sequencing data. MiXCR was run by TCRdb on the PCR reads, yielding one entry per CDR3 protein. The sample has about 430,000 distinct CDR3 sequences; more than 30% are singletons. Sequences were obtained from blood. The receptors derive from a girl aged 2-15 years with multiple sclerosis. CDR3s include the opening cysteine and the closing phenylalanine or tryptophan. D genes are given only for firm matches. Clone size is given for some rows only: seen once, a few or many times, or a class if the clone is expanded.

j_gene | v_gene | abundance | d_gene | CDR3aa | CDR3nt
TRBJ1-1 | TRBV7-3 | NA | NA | CASSLTPSPADLMNTEAFF | TGTGCCAGCAGCTTAACCCCTTCCCCCGCAGACCTCATGAACACTGAAGCTTTCTTT
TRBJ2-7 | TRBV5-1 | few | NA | CASSAPRQGPYEQYF | TGCGCCAGCAGCGCCCCCCGTCAGGGCCCCTACGAGCAGTACTTC
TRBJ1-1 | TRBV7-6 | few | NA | CASSLAQGNTEAFF | TGTGCCAGCAGCTTAGCCCAGGGTAACACTGAAGCTTTCTTT
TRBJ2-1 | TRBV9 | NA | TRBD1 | CASSDITGGQFF | TGTGCCAGCAGCGACATCACAGGGGGGCAGTTCTTC
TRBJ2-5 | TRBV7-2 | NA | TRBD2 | CASSSYSGRGYEQYF | TGTGCCAGCAGCTCGTATAGCGGGAGGGGTTATGAGCAGTACTTC
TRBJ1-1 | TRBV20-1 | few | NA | CSARPRGELGTEAFF | TGCAGTGCCCGACCTAGGGGCGAACTGGGCACTGAAGCTTTCTTT
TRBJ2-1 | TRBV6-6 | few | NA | CASSGARGREYEQFF | TGTGCCAGCAGCGGCGCCAGAGGCAGGGAGTATGAGCAGTTCTTC
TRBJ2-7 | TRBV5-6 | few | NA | CASSINHEQYF | TGTGCCAGCAGCATCAACCACGAGCAGTACTTC
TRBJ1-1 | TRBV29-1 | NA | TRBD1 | CSTWDRGTTMNTEAFF | TGCAGCACCTGGGACAGGGGAACTACGATGAACACTGAAGCTTTCTTT
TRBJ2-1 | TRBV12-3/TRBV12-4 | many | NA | CASSLRTYNEQFF | TGTGCCAGCAGTCTACGAACCTACAATGAGCAGTTCTTC
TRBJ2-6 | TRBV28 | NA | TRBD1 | CASSLGQGVAGANVLTF | TGTGCCAGCAGTCTAGGACAGGGGGTGGCTGGGGCCAACGTCCTGACTTTC
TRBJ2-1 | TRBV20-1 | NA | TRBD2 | CSARGLAGDLRGVRNEQFF | TGCAGTGCTAGAGGACTAGCGGGAGACCTTCGGGGGGTGAGAAATGAGCAGTTCTTC
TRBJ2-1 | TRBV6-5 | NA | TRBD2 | CASSYDETSGGNEQFF | TGTGCCAGCAGTTACGATGAGACTAGCGGGGGTAATGAGCAGTTCTTC
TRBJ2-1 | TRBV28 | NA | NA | CAGFERRSEQFF | TGTGCCGGCTTTGAACGAAGGAGTGAGCAGTTCTTC
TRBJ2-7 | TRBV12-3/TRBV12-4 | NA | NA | CASSLGLDGEQYF | TGTGCCAGCAGTTTAGGGCTGGACGGCGAGCAGTACTTC
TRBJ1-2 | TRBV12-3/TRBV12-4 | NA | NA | CASNSGQGYGYTF | TGTGCCAGCAACTCGGGCCAGGGCTATGGCTACACCTTC
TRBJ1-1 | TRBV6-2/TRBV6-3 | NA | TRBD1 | CASGSGQGARTEAFF | TGTGCCAGCGGGTCGGGACAGGGGGCGCGAACTGAAGCTTTCTTT
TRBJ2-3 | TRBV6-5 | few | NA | CASSYSSSTDTQYF | TGTGCCAGCAGTTACTCAAGTAGCACAGATACGCAGTATTTT
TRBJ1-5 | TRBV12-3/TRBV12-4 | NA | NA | CASMGIPNQPQHF | TGTGCCAGCATGGGGATCCCCAATCAGCCCCAGCATTTT
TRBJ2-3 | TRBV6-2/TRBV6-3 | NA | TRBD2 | CASRSSGLTDTQYF | TGTGCCAGCAGGTCTAGCGGGTTAACAGATACGCAGTATTTT